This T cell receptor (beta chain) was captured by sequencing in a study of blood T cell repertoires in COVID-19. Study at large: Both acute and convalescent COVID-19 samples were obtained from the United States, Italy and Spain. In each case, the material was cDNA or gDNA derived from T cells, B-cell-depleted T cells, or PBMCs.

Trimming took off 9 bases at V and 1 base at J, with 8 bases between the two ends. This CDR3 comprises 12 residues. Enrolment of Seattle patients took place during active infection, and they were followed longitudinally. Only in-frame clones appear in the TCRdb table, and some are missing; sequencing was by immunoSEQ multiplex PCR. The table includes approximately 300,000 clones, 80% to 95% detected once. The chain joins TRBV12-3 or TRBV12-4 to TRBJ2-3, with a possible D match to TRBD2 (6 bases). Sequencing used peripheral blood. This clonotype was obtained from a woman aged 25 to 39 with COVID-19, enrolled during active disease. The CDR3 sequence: CASASGTDTQYF. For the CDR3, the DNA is TGTGCCAGTGCTAGCGGCACAGATACGCAGTATTTT.